The T cell receptor (beta chain) under discussion was sequenced for a study of blood T cells in healthy people across ages. Study findings and constraints: Diversity was higher, and naive CD4+ cells more numerous, in long-lived donors than in aged donors.

The CDR3 sequence is 19 residues long. Germline V gives CDR1 SGHVS, CDR2 FQNEAQ. V shed 1 base and J shed 2 bases, with 18 bases lying between them. A second PCR of about 6 to 11 cycles used a sample-barcoded 5' primer and a J-beta primer mix. The yield of each sample was at least 3 million CDR3-containing paired-end reads. TCRdb fed the 5' RACE reads into MiXCR, producing one record per CDR3 protein. In the table there are about 940,000 distinct CDR3 sequences, 48% of which are singletons. This clonotype was seen a few times. Its antigen is still unknown. The sequence derives from a man aged 30 to 45 in good health. This chain connects TRBV7-8 to TRBJ2-6, with a weak D call TRBD2 (5 bases). Sample: blood. The DNA for the CDR3 is TGTGCCAGCAGCTTAGAGGCTAGCCGCGGATGGACTGGGGCCAACGTCCTGACTTTC. It codes for CASSLEASRGWTGANVLTF.